This TCR beta chain was documented in a study of cytomegalovirus exposure and HLA in healthy donors. Study results and limitations: Prior analysis indicated that the majority of TCR beta V segments exhibited productivity approximately 87% or approximately 30% of the time.

The PCR ran on 60 Vbeta and 13 Jbeta primers. Profiled with immunoSEQ multiplex PCR; TCRdb holds only in-frame clones, not every one. This repertoire shows hundreds of thousands of clones, more than 60% found once; its top ten account for 2.5% to 3%. The CDR3 is 15 residues long. Germline assignment: CDR1 ENHRY and CDR2 SYGVKD. The trim removed 5 bases at V and 5 bases at J, leaving 8 bases unmatched. This clone was detected only once. Its target is unknown. This sequence originates from a woman aged 55-69 years in good health and CMV-seropositive. The rearrangement joins TRBV10-3 to TRBJ2-3; 9 bases line up with TRBD2. Sequencing input: PBMCs. The CDR3 DNA sequence: TGTGCCATCAGTTGGGCGGGAGGGCCGGGAGATACGCAGTATTTT. Protein product: CAISWAGGPGDTQYF.